The present entry profiles one T cell receptor beta chain with its context. Libraries were prepared by immunoSEQ multiplex PCR; TCRdb keeps only in-frame clonotypes and omits some of them. The table has about 200,000 clones, about 84% seen once. The sample comes from a study of blood T cell repertoires in COVID-19. At the level of the study: The samples span acute and convalescent COVID-19 from the United States, Italy and Spain.

This CDR3 is built from 16 residues. Germline V gene data show CDR1 as PRHDT and CDR2 as FYEKMQ (reference sequence). J was trimmed by 10 bases and V by 5 bases; bases with no gene match: 10. The clonotype was recovered from a person aged 65-85 years with COVID-19, enrolled during active disease. The specimen was peripheral blood. The chain combines TRBV13 with TRBJ2-2; TRBD2 matches at 13 bases. In nucleotides, the CDR3 is TGTGCCAGCAGCCCCATTTCGGGACTAGCGGGATTGGAGCTGTTTTTT. As protein: CASSPISGLAGLELFF.